Presented here are 27 T cell receptor beta chains from one specimen sequenced in a study of monozygotic twins with cystic fibrosis. The assay was immunoSEQ multiplex PCR, and TCRdb's table has in-frame clones only and misses some. Of 15,000 or so clones in the sample, roughly 98% were seen once. Sequenced: blood. These receptor sequences come from a girl under 10 years old with cystic fibrosis.

This clone appeared once. No DNA is shown, since the ends of the CDR3 on it are uncertain; the CDR3 is the one TCRdb lists. The chain carries TRBV30 and TRBJ1-1; the D segment call TRBD1 is taken from the table without a DNA check. The CDR3 spans 12 residues, counting both ends. CDR1 is GTSNPN, CDR2 SVGIG, per germline (reference sequence). This CDR3 is CACANRGPEAFF.

This chain connects TRBV29-1 to TRBJ1-1; no reliable D call. V dropped 6 bases and J dropped 0 bases, with 11 bases sitting between them. The CDR3 loop spans 13 amino acids. Germline V gene data show CDR1 as SQVTM and CDR2 as ANQGSEA. The CDR3 here is CSVGSPVNTEAFF. In nucleotides, the CDR3 is TGCAGCGTCGGATCCCCAGTGAACACTGAAGCTTTCTTT. Full variable domain (missing parts from reference TRBV29-1 and TRBJ1-1): SAVISQKPSRDICQRGTSLTIQCQVDSQVTMMFWYRQQPGQSLTLIATANQGSEATYESGFVIDKFPISRPNLTFSTLTVSNMSPEDSSIYLCSVGSPVNTEAFFGQGTRLTVV.

The J gene is TRBJ2-7, the V gene TRBV7-2; 8 bases line up with TRBD2. The V and J ends lost 1 base and 3 bases, in that order; junction bases with no gene match: 8. Germline assignment: CDR1 SGHTA and CDR2 FQGNSA. The CDR3 sequence is 16 residues long. The CDR3 is CASSLGLAGIGYEQYF. The DNA of the CDR3 is TGTGCCAGCAGCTTAGGCCTAGCGGGTATCGGCTACGAGCAGTACTTC.

This chain uses TRBV7-8 with TRBJ1-5, with TRBD1 as a possible D gene (5 bases). V was pared by 5 bases and J by 0 bases, with 20 bases between. The CDR3 has 18 residues. Germline V gives CDR1 SGHVS, CDR2 FQNEAQ. The chain's CDR3 is CASSRWTLGGNSNQPQHF. For the CDR3, the DNA is TGTGCCAGCAGCCGGTGGACACTCGGGGGGAATAGCAATCAGCCCCAGCATTTT.

V gene TRBV7-8 combines with J gene TRBJ2-7; 7 bases line up with TRBD1. This CDR3 comprises 15 residues. With 3 bases clipped from V and 0 bases from J, the junction kept 5 bases outside the gene matches. CDR1 and CDR2 (germline): SGHVS, FQNEAQ. In DNA form, the CDR3 reads TGTGCCAGCAGCTTGGTGACAGGGTCCTCCTACGAGCAGTACTTC. Translation gives CASSLVTGSSYEQYF.

The genes are TRBV6-4 and TRBJ1-5; maybe TRBD1 (5 bases). Deletions cut 7 bases from V and 5 bases from J, with 21 bases between. This CDR3 is built from 16 residues. CDR1 and CDR2 from the germline V gene are MRHNA and SNTAGT. The CDR3 loop is CASISPRGVIHQPQHF. CDR3 sequence (DNA): TGTGCCAGCATTTCCCCTAGGGGAGTAATTCATCAGCCCCAGCATTTT.

The gene calls are TRBV27 and TRBJ2-7, with TRBD1 matching 8 bases. The germline V gene has CDR1 MNHEY and CDR2 SMNVEV (reference sequence). V trimming: 3 bases; J trimming: 3 bases; junction bases outside the gene matches: 7. The length of the CDR3 is 15 residues. The CDR3 here is CASSFSQGGYYEQYF. As DNA, the CDR3 is TGTGCCAGCAGTTTCTCACAGGGGGGATACTACGAGCAGTACTTC.

The chain is built from TRBV5-1 and TRBJ1-2; 7 nucleotides line up with TRBD1. Germline loops: CDR1 SGHRS, CDR2 YFSETQ. V was pared by 0 bases and J by 0 bases, with 8 bases of the junction left unmatched. The CDR3 contains 17 residues. CDR3 sequence (DNA): TGCGCCAGCAGCTTGGGCCAGGGGGTGACCACTAACTATGGCTACACCTTC. It yields the protein CASSLGQGVTTNYGYTF.

J is TRBJ2-5 and V is TRBV30, with 11 positions matching TRBD2. The CDR3 totals 16 residues. The germline CDR1 and CDR2 sequences are GTSNPN and SVGIG (reference sequence). The ends lost 5 bases at V and 5 bases at J; junction bases unmatched: 13. CDR3: CAWGKEGLADEETQYF. CDR3 sequence (DNA): TGTGCCTGGGGTAAAGAGGGACTAGCGGATGAGGAGACCCAGTACTTC.

The CDR3 DNA is TGTGCCAGCAGCCAAGAGGTAGGGGACCCGATAAGCTCCTACAATGAGCAGTTCTTC. It yields the protein CASSQEVGDPISSYNEQFF. This chain joins TRBV7-6 and TRBJ2-1; D tentatively reads TRBD1 or TRBD2 (5 bases each). V lost 5 bases and J lost 0, with 23 bases in between. The CDR3 is 19 amino acids. CDR1 and CDR2 (germline): SGHVS, FNYEAQ.

The V call is TRBV29-1, the J call TRBJ2-1; D call uncertain. Germline CDR1 and CDR2: SQVTM and ANQGSEA. The V and J ends lost 7 bases and 7 bases respectively, with 8 bases between them. The CDR3 loop spans 10 amino acids. This CDR3 reads CSGWANEQFF. The CDR3 DNA reads TGCAGCGGCTGGGCGAATGAGCAGTTCTTC.

V and J are TRBV6-6 and TRBJ2-1; no clear D gene. This CDR3 spans 12 amino acids. From germline, CDR1 is MNHNY and CDR2 SVGAGI (reference sequence). Trimming pared 0 bases from V and 6 bases from J, leaving 3 bases between. CDR3 sequence (DNA): TGTGCCAGCAGTTACTCTATCAATGAGCAGTTCTTC. It codes for CASSYSINEQFF.

The rearrangement joins TRBV4-2 to TRBJ2-3; 11 bases are a match to TRBD2. Germline trimming cut 2 bases from V and 6 bases from J; bases unmatched to any gene: 7. In germline, CDR1 is LGHNA, CDR2 YNFKEQ. This CDR3 comprises 16 residues. CDR3 nucleotides: TGTGCCAGCAGCCAAACTTTAGCGGGAGGGACGGATACGCAGTATTTT. It is translated as CASSQTLAGGTDTQYF.

This chain connects TRBV5-1 to TRBJ1-4; D gene ambiguous. This CDR3 comprises 13 residues. V gave up 7 bases and J gave up 7 bases, with 14 bases separating them. The germline gives CDR1 SGHRS, CDR2 YFSETQ. The CDR3 sequence is CASGLISAEKLFF. CDR3 in DNA: TGCGCCAGCGGGCTGATCTCCGCTGAAAAACTGTTTTTT.

The J gene is TRBJ1-5, the V gene TRBV27; D might be TRBD1 (5 bases). From germline, CDR1 is MNHEY and CDR2 SMNVEV (reference sequence). This CDR3 contains 16 residues. V was cut by 2 bases and J by 0 bases, with 11 bases left in between. CDR3 sequence: CASSLIGGISNQPQHF. For the CDR3, the DNA is TGTGCCAGCAGTTTAATTGGGGGAATTAGCAATCAGCCCCAGCATTTT.

The CDR3 is CASSLEVAGYTGELFF. The DNA for the CDR3 is TGTGCCAGCAGCTTAGAGGTGGCAGGGTACACCGGGGAGCTGTTTTTT. This chain uses TRBV13 with TRBJ2-2; tentatively, D is TRBD1 (5 bases). Germline loops: CDR1 PRHDT, CDR2 FYEKMQ (reference sequence). CDR3 length equals 16 residues. V dropped 1 base and J dropped 3 bases, with 12 bases sitting between them. The full variable domain, its missing parts supplied by reference TRBV13 and TRBJ2-2, is AAGVIQSPRHLIKEKRETATLKCYPIPRHDTVYWYQQGPGQDPQFLISFYEKMQSDKGSIPDRFSAQQFSDYHSELNMSSLELGDSALYFCASSLEVAGYTGELFFGEGSRLTVL.

The rearrangement uses TRBV4-2 and TRBJ2-1; TRBD2 matches 7 bases. The CDR3 has 18 residues. CDR1 is LGHNA and CDR2 is YNFKEQ in the germline V gene. The ends lost 0 bases at V and 0 bases at J; junction bases unmatched: 8. In DNA, the CDR3 is TGTGCCAGCAGCCAAGATGTGAGTCTAGCGGTCTCCTACAATGAGCAGTTCTTC. Translated: CASSQDVSLAVSYNEQFF.

The V call is TRBV29-1, the J call TRBJ1-3, with 9 bases matching TRBD1. Losses at the gene ends were 6 bases for V and 2 bases for J; bases not matched to a gene: 2. CDR1 and CDR2 from the germline V gene are SQVTM and ANQGSEA. The CDR3 is 13 residues long. The CDR3 here is CSVRTGAGNTIYF. DNA of the CDR3: TGCAGCGTCCGGACAGGGGCTGGAAACACCATATATTTT. The full variable domain, in which reference TRBV29-1 and TRBJ1-3 provide the parts outside the CDR3, is SAVISQKPSRDICQRGTSLTIQCQVDSQVTMMFWYRQQPGQSLTLIATANQGSEATYESGFVIDKFPISRPNLTFSTLTVSNMSPEDSSIYLCSVRTGAGNTIYFGEGSWLTVV.

This clone appeared a single time. V and J are TRBV30 and TRBJ2-2, with 7 nucleotides matching TRBD1. This CDR3 region has 15 residues. V trimming: 0 bases; J trimming: 6 bases; junction bases outside the gene matches: 7. CDR1 is GTSNPN, CDR2 SVGIG, per germline (reference sequence). CDR3 in DNA: TGTGCCTGGAGTGTACCTGACAGGGCGTCCGGGGAGCTGTTTTTT. It codes for CAWSVPDRASGELFF.

The chain has TRBV19 and TRBJ1-2, with 11 nucleotides matching TRBD1. The germline gives CDR1 LNHDA, CDR2 SQIVND (reference sequence). CDR3 length: 15 residues. V lost 5 bases, J lost 6 bases, and 8 bases stayed unmatched. CDR3 region: CASSVPGQGANGYTF. DNA for the CDR3: TGTGCCAGTAGTGTCCCAGGACAGGGGGCTAATGGCTACACCTTC. Using reference TRBV19 and TRBJ1-2 for the parts outside the CDR3, the full variable domain is DGGITQSPKYLFRKEGQNVTLSCEQNLNHDAMYWYRQDPGQGLRLIYYSQIVNDFQKGDIAEGYSVSREKKESFPLTVTSAQKNPTAFYLCASSVPGQGANGYTFGSGTRLTVV.

The chain couples TRBV28 to TRBJ1-4; D unresolved. Germline CDR1 and CDR2: MDHEN and SYDVKM. V lost 6 bases to trimming and J lost 0 bases, with 8 bases between them. The CDR3 contains 14 residues. CDR3 in amino acids: CASSRPPTNEKLFF. DNA of the CDR3: TGTGCCAGCAGCCGTCCGCCAACTAATGAAAAACTGTTTTTT.

The CDR3 DNA reads TGTGCCAGCCAAATAGGGACAGGAGAGACCCAGTACTTC. Translating gives CASQIGTGETQYF. This chain connects TRBV2 to TRBJ2-5; 8 nucleotides match TRBD1. The ends lost 8 bases at V and 4 bases at J; junction bases unmatched: 6. This CDR3 spans 13 amino acids. Germline lookup yields CDR1 SNHLY and CDR2 FYNNEI.

This chain joins TRBV16 and TRBJ1-1, with D maybe TRBD1 (5 bases). Trimming took off 8 bases at V and 2 bases at J, with 12 bases between the two ends. This CDR3 comprises 13 residues. Germline V gene lookup returns CDR1 KGHSY and CDR2 FQNENV. CDR3 protein: CASATRENTEAFF. CDR3 in DNA: TGTGCCAGCGCCACCAGGGAAAACACTGAAGCTTTCTTT.

V and J are TRBV7-6 and TRBJ2-7; no definite D call. The V end lost 1 base, the J end lost 3 bases, and 7 bases lay between the germline ends. The CDR3 consists of 13 residues. Germline values: CDR1 SGHVS, CDR2 FNYEAQ. The CDR3 spells CASSLEENYEQYF. CDR3 in DNA: TGTGCCAGCAGCTTAGAAGAAAACTACGAGCAGTACTTC.

The J gene is TRBJ1-2, the V gene TRBV9; D is unclear. Germline CDR1 and CDR2: SGDLS and YYNGEE. V gave up 2 bases and J gave up 8 bases, with 16 bases separating them. The CDR3 length is 14 residues. The CDR3 region is CASSVGTTGEGYTF. In DNA form, the CDR3 reads TGTGCCAGCAGCGTCGGAACGACGGGTGAGGGCTACACCTTC.

V is TRBV7-9 and J is TRBJ1-3; D is undetermined. The V end was cut by 2 bases, the J end by 1 base, with 12 bases between. Looked up from germline, CDR1 is SEHNR and CDR2 is FQNEAQ (reference sequence). This CDR3 has 16 residues. As DNA, the CDR3 is TGTGCCAGCAGCTTAATCCCCCAAGGTTCTGGAAACACCATATATTTT. Residues: CASSLIPQGSGNTIYF.

J is TRBJ1-5 and V is TRBV27, with D possibly being TRBD1 (6 bases). The CDR3 has 15 residues. The V end lost 5 bases, the J end lost 5 bases, and 16 bases lay between the germline ends. Germline CDR1 MNHEY, CDR2 SMNVEV (reference sequence). The CDR3 DNA sequence: TGTGCCAGCAGTCCAAACTCGGGACATCATCAGCCCCAGCATTTT. It yields the protein CASSPNSGHHQPQHF.